These 28 T cell receptor beta chains originate from one sample sequenced in a study of blood T cell repertoires in COVID-19. Method: immunoSEQ multiplex PCR; TCRdb's copy keeps in-frame clones and lacks some. The sample comprises about 170,000 clones, roughly 80% of which are singletons, and less than 3% rests with the top ten. The sample comprised peripheral blood. Every receptor here comes from a human donor with acute or convalescent COVID-19. The donor label of this sample is uncertain.

In this sample, this clone turned up a few times. The rearrangement links TRBV6-6 to TRBJ1-1; 8 bases align to TRBD1. Germline CDR1 MNHNY, CDR2 SVGAGI (reference sequence). With V trimmed by 6 bases and J by 3 bases, 6 bases remained unmatched. This CDR3 is 14 amino acids long. The CDR3 bases are TGTGCCAGCAGGGACAGGGCCCTAGACACTGAAGCTTTCTTT. This translates into CASRDRALDTEAFF.

The chain employs TRBV5-6 and TRBJ2-1; 12 bases are a match to TRBD2. The CDR3 runs to 15 residues. V dropped 3 bases and J dropped 3; count of bases not matched to a gene: 1. From germline, CDR1 is SGHDT and CDR2 YYEEEE. This CDR3 reads CASSSGLAGYNEQFF. DNA of the CDR3: TGTGCCAGCAGCTCGGGACTAGCGGGCTACAATGAGCAGTTCTTC.

This clone was counted once. CDR3 DNA: TGCGCCAGCAGCCAAGATCTAGCGGGGGCTGGGGATGAGCAGTTCTTC. The encoded protein is CASSQDLAGAGDEQFF. The chain has TRBV4-1 and TRBJ2-1, with 10 nucleotides matching TRBD2. This CDR3 contains 16 residues. The J segment lost 8 bases and the V segment lost 0 bases, leaving 7 bases of the junction unmatched. The V gene's germline CDR1 is MGHRA and CDR2 YSYEKL.

V gene TRBV19 combines with J gene TRBJ2-3, with 8 bases that match TRBD2. Losses at the gene ends were 5 bases for V and 1 base for J; bases not matched to a gene: 8. CDR1 and CDR2 from the germline V gene are LNHDA and SQIVND (reference sequence). The CDR3 is 16 residues long. The CDR3 bases are TGTGCCAGTAGTTTTGTGGCAGCGGGGGGCACAGATACGCAGTATTTT. This gives the protein CASSFVAAGGTDTQYF. Looking up the rest from reference TRBV19 and TRBJ2-3 gives the full variable domain: DGGITQSPKYLFRKEGQNVTLSCEQNLNHDAMYWYRQDPGQGLRLIYYSQIVNDFQKGDIAEGYSVSREKKESFPLTVTSAQKNPTAFYLCASSFVAAGGTDTQYFGPGTRLTVL.

The gene calls are TRBV5-6 and TRBJ2-5; 7 positions match TRBD1. Trimming at V came to 2 bases and at J to 4 bases, leaving 5 bases not matched to a gene. CDR1 is SGHDT, CDR2 YYEEEE, per germline. This CDR3 spans 14 amino acids. The CDR3 DNA reads as TGTGCCAGCAGCTTCGGACAGGCCGGAGAGACCCAGTACTTC. Protein product: CASSFGQAGETQYF. The full variable domain, its missing parts supplied by reference TRBV5-6 and TRBJ2-5, is DAGVTQSPTHLIKTRGQQVTLRCSPKSGHDTVSWYQQALGQGPQFIFQYYEEEERQRGNFPDRFSGHQFPNYSSELNVNALLLGDSALYLCASSFGQAGETQYFGPGTRLLVL.

The chain links TRBV30 to TRBJ1-6, with unresolved D. The ends were cut back, 2 bases at V and 5 bases at J, with 10 bases in the middle. Per the germline V gene, CDR1 is GTSNPN and CDR2 is SVGIG (reference sequence). The CDR3 runs 14 residues. This CDR3 is CAWSSKANNSPLHF. CDR3 coding DNA: TGTGCCTGGAGTAGTAAAGCTAATAATTCACCCCTCCACTTT.

In its sample, this clone was seen once. This rearrangement joins TRBV5-4 to TRBJ2-3; D is possibly TRBD2 (6 bases). Looked up from germline, CDR1 is SGHNT and CDR2 is YYREEE (reference sequence). V dropped 3 bases and J dropped 0 bases, with 11 bases sitting between them. The CDR3 contains 15 residues. This chain's CDR3 is CASSSGGSSTDTQYF. CDR3 DNA sequence: TGTGCCAGCAGCTCTGGGGGGTCTAGCACAGATACGCAGTATTTT.

CDR3 in DNA: TGTGCCAGTAGTATCCCAGGGGAAGATGGCTACACCTTC. Encoded protein: CASSIPGEDGYTF. This rearrangement joins TRBV19 to TRBJ1-2; TRBD1 is a possible D gene (6 bases). This CDR3 comprises 13 residues. V lost 3 bases to trimming and J lost 6 bases, with 11 bases between them. Germline CDR1 reads LNHDA; CDR2 reads SQIVND (reference sequence).

The V gene is TRBV28, the J gene TRBJ1-6; 9 bases are shared with TRBD1. The germline V gene has CDR1 MDHEN and CDR2 SYDVKM. This CDR3 contains 17 residues. V shed 2 bases and J 8 bases; nucleotides not matched to a gene: 10. The CDR3, as DNA: TGTGCCAGCAGTTTAGGGGGGGCGGGACAGGGATATTCACCCCTCCACTTT. The encoded protein is CASSLGGAGQGYSPLHF. The whole variable domain, filled in from reference TRBV28 and TRBJ1-6, reads DVKVTQSSRYLVKRTGEKVFLECVQDMDHENMFWYRQDPGLGLRLIYFSYDVKMKEKGDIPEGYSVSREKKERFSLILESASTNQTSMYLCASSLGGAGQGYSPLHFGNGTRLTVT.

This rearrangement joins TRBV2 to TRBJ1-6; TRBD1 might be the D (6 bases). The CDR3 is made up of 18 amino acids. Trimming stripped 4 bases from V and 3 bases from J, with 19 bases between. Germline values: CDR1 SNHLY, CDR2 FYNNEI. The CDR3 region has the DNA TGTGCCAGCAGTGGTCGTCGGCAGGGGAGGGTCTATAATTCACCCCTCCACTTT. Translating gives CASSGRRQGRVYNSPLHF.

The chain recombines TRBV10-2 with TRBJ2-1; D is ambiguous. CDR3 length: 14 amino acids. Germline V lookup: CDR1 WSHSY, CDR2 SAAADI. Trimming left V 7 bases short and J 6 bases short, with 16 bases between. The CDR3 DNA follows: TGCGCCAGCACCAAAGAACGAGGTGGCAATGAGCAGTTCTTC. Translation gives CASTKERGGNEQFF.

V and J are TRBV7-2 and TRBJ1-6; no definite D call. Trimming took off 1 base at V and 5 bases at J, with 18 bases between the two ends. Germline V gives CDR1 SGHTA, CDR2 FQGNSA. The CDR3 runs to 18 residues. CDR3 sequence reads: CASSLGVTWAANNSPLHF. CDR3 nucleotides: TGTGCCAGCAGCTTAGGCGTAACTTGGGCAGCAAATAATTCACCCCTCCACTTT. Using reference TRBV7-2 and TRBJ1-6 for the parts outside the CDR3, the full variable domain is GAGVSQSPSNKVTEKGKDVELRCDPISGHTALYWYRQSLGQGLEFLIYFQGNSAPDKSGLPSDRFSAERTGGSVSTLTIQRTQQEDSAVYLCASSLGVTWAANNSPLHFGNGTRLTVT.

This rearrangement joins TRBV28 to TRBJ2-7; D gene uncertain. V lost 0 bases, J lost 0 bases, and 9 bases lay in between. CDR1 is MDHEN, CDR2 SYDVKM, per germline. This CDR3 is 15 amino acids long. CDR3 DNA: TGTGCCAGCAGTTTATGGGTTGCCGGCTCCTACGAGCAGTACTTC. This codes for CASSLWVAGSYEQYF.

The rearrangement uses TRBV12-3 or TRBV12-4 and TRBJ1-5; a weak D match, TRBD1 (5 bases). This CDR3 is built from 13 residues. With 6 bases removed from V and 6 bases from J, the gap between germline ends came to 12 bases. CDR3 region: CASRTGFGQPQHF. DNA of the CDR3: TGTGCCAGCAGAACAGGATTCGGTCAGCCCCAGCATTTT.

The rearrangement uses TRBV3-1 (or the pseudogene TRBV3-2) and TRBJ2-5; 9 bases are shared with TRBD2. Germline CDR1 is LGHDT and CDR2 is YNNKEL (reference sequence). The CDR3 covers 15 residues. V trimming: 4 bases; J trimming: 5 bases; junction bases outside the gene matches: 8. The CDR3 spells CASSRGGADYETQYF. CDR3 coding DNA: TGTGCCAGCAGCCGCGGGGGGGCCGACTATGAGACCCAGTACTTC.

This clone was seen at least ten times. The J gene is TRBJ1-3, the V gene TRBV14; 7 bases agree with TRBD1. CDR1 and CDR2 (germline): SGHDN, FVKESK. V lost 0 bases and J lost 2; bases outside the gene matches: 4. The CDR3 covers 16 residues. Here the CDR3 reads CASSQDFRGPGNTIYF. The CDR3 DNA is TGTGCCAGCAGCCAAGACTTTAGGGGGCCTGGAAACACCATATATTTT.

The V and J genes are TRBV30 and TRBJ1-2; possibly TRBD1 for D (5 bases). Trimming took 0 bases from V and 0 from J, leaving 8 bases between them. The CDR3 runs to 14 residues. The germline V gene encodes CDR1 GTSNPN and CDR2 SVGIG (reference sequence). CDR3 coding DNA: TGTGCCTGGAGTGTGGGGCTTTCTAACTATGGCTACACCTTC. This translates into CAWSVGLSNYGYTF.

This clone was observed a few times. The chain joins TRBV7-2 to TRBJ1-2; D unclear. This CDR3 has 15 amino acids. The germline gives CDR1 SGHTA, CDR2 FQGNSA. V dropped 4 bases and J dropped 7 bases, with 19 bases sitting between them. CDR3 sequence reads: CASSSWGETGGGYTF. The CDR3 DNA sequence: TGTGCCAGCAGCTCTTGGGGAGAGACCGGTGGTGGCTACACCTTC.

V usage is TRBV4-2 and J usage is TRBJ2-7, with TRBD1 identical over 8 bases. The CDR3 extends over 14 amino acids. J gave up 3 bases and V 4 bases, and 5 bases lay outside the gene matches. CDR1 is LGHNA, CDR2 YNFKEQ, per germline. CDR3 loop: CASSLGTGLYEQYF. The CDR3 region has the DNA TGTGCCAGCAGCCTCGGGACAGGACTCTACGAGCAGTACTTC.

This sequence joins TRBV19 and TRBJ1-1; D ambiguous. The CDR3 contains 11 residues. V was pared by 7 bases and J by 12 bases, with 15 bases between. From germline, CDR1 is LNHDA and CDR2 SQIVND (reference sequence). The CDR3 sequence is CASTLREMTFF. CDR3 in DNA: TGTGCCAGTACCCTCCGTGAGATGACTTTCTTT.

The rearrangement links TRBV23-1 to TRBJ2-5, with no clear D. TRBV23-1 is filed as an ORF, its function uncertain. The CDR3 is made up of 14 amino acids. V was shortened by 8 bases and J by 1 base, with 14 bases between the two germline ends. The CDR3 reads CASDNQAPQETQYF. In nucleotides, the CDR3 is TGCGCCAGCGACAACCAGGCTCCCCAAGAGACCCAGTACTTC.

The rearrangement links TRBV30 to TRBJ1-5, with D possibly being TRBD1 (6 bases). The germline CDR1 and CDR2 sequences are GTSNPN and SVGIG (reference sequence). The CDR3 is 14 residues long. Trimming left V 0 bases short and J 9 bases short, with 15 bases between. The CDR3: CAWSVRGGPRPQHF. DNA for the CDR3: TGTGCCTGGAGTGTACGGGGGGGCCCTAGGCCCCAGCATTTT.

This chain links TRBV21-1 with TRBJ1-4. TRBV21-1 is assigned pseudogene status. The CDR3 is made up of 13 amino acids. CDR3: CASSKATREKLFF. The CDR3 DNA reads TGTGCCAGCAGCAAAGCGACGAGGGAAAAACTGTTTTTT.

This clone has only one observation. The chain combines TRBV11-2 with TRBJ2-1, with a possible D match to TRBD2 (6 bases). The CDR3 totals 15 residues. Germline V gene sequence: CDR1 SGHAT, CDR2 FQNNGV. Between the trimmed V and J ends, which lost 7 bases and 4 bases, there was a span of 17 bases. The CDR3 protein is CASTDPGELYNEQFF. In DNA form, the CDR3 reads TGTGCCAGCACCGACCCGGGGGAATTATACAATGAGCAGTTCTTC. The full variable domain, rest sourced from reference TRBV11-2 and TRBJ2-1, is EAGVAQSPRYKIIEKRQSVAFWCNPISGHATLYWYQQILGQGPKLLIQFQNNGVVDDSQLPKDRFSAERLKGVDSTLKIQPAKLEDSAVYLCASTDPGELYNEQFFGPGTRLTVL.

V usage is TRBV5-5 and J usage is TRBJ2-7; 7 bases match TRBD2. Germline V CDR1 and CDR2: SGHKS, YYEKEE (reference sequence). Unmatched junction bases numbered 8, after V lost 2 bases and J lost 3 bases. The CDR3 extends over 15 amino acids. The CDR3 protein is CASSFRLSGVYEQYF. CDR3 coding DNA: TGTGCCAGCAGCTTCCGTCTCAGCGGGGTCTACGAGCAGTACTTC.

The CDR3 bases are TGTGCCAGCCGCGGGGCAGGGTCCCAGCAGTACTTC. This codes for CASRGAGSQQYF. This chain uses TRBV5-5 with TRBJ2-7; TRBD2 might be the D (6 bases). Deletions cut 7 bases from V and 8 bases from J, with 16 bases between. Per germline, CDR1 SGHKS and CDR2 YYEKEE (reference sequence). CDR3 length equals 12 residues.

V is TRBV19 and J is TRBJ1-1; 8 bases are a match to TRBD1. V gave up 9 bases and J gave up 1 base; unmatched junction bases: 4. The CDR3 loop spans 13 amino acids. Germline CDR1 is LNHDA and CDR2 is SQIVND (reference sequence). CDR3 coding DNA: TGTGCCAGCGACAGGGGCTCGAACACTGAAGCTTTCTTT. Translated, it gives CASDRGSNTEAFF. Using reference TRBV19 and TRBJ1-1 for the parts outside the CDR3, the full variable domain is DGGITQSPKYLFRKEGQNVTLSCEQNLNHDAMYWYRQDPGQGLRLIYYSQIVNDFQKGDIAEGYSVSREKKESFPLTVTSAQKNPTAFYLCASDRGSNTEAFFGQGTRLTVV.

The rearrangement uses TRBV5-1 and TRBJ1-5, with D possibly being TRBD1 (5 bases). Trimming removed 5 bases from V and 7 bases from J, with 13 bases in between. Germline values: CDR1 SGHRS, CDR2 YFSETQ. The CDR3 sequence is 13 residues long. Here the CDR3 reads CASSGGVEQPQHF. The CDR3, as DNA: TGCGCCAGCAGTGGAGGGGTGGAACAGCCCCAGCATTTT.